The clone carrying this T cell receptor beta chain showed up many times. Its target is unknown. These data belong to a study of CD8+CD57+ T cells in acquired aplastic anemia. Looking at the study overall: Isolated CD4+ and CD8+ cells, once sorted, yielded DNA averaging roughly 3 ug. In CD4+ cells, healthy donors produced an average of approximately 9.9 million reads.

General study points: Patients and controls had in common around 29 CD8+ CDR3 sequences.

The CDR3 is 15 amino acids. CDR1 SGHRS and CDR2 YFSETQ come from the germline V gene. Between the trimmed V and J ends, which lost 0 bases and 2 bases, there was a span of 11 bases. Genomic DNA constituted the template upon which TCR beta VDJ and CDR3 profiling was performed. Via MiXCR, TCRdb re-called the reads, giving one row per CDR3 protein. Among under 200,000 distinct CDR3 sequences listed, approximately 40% were seen once. The specimen was sorted CD4+, CD8+, or CD8+CD57+ T cells (not recorded which) from PBMCs. This TCR came from a human donor in good health. This sequence joins TRBV5-1 and TRBJ2-5, with D maybe TRBD1 (6 bases). This CDR3 reads CASSLGTTGQETQYF. CDR3 nucleotide sequence: TGCGCCAGCAGCTTGGGCACGACAGGTCAAGAGACCCAGTACTTC.